In its sample, the clone carrying this T cell receptor (beta chain) was seen a few times. What it binds is unknown. The sample belongs to a study of T cells after yellow fever vaccination. TCR cDNA, made by 5'RACE template switching, carried an added universal primer site and UMIs. TCRdb reprocessed the 5' RACE reads with MiXCR, giving one entry per CDR3 protein. The sample lists some 340,000 distinct CDR3 sequences; about 10% were seen once. With 6 bases clipped from V and 1 base from J, the junction kept 4 bases outside the gene matches. The length of the CDR3 is 16 residues. CDR1 is MNHNY, CDR2 SVGAGI, per germline (reference sequence). Whole-study results and caveats: A large majority of primary-vaccination clones showed up again after the booster (about 97% CD4, around 90% CD8). A small proportion of clonotypes was detected in both the CD4 and CD8 compartments. The secondary response was weaker, and its peak arrived faster, on day 5 versus 15.

This receptor was obtained from a man aged 18 to 29 who received the YFV17D yellow fever vaccine. Source: CD4+ T cells sorted from PBMCs, taken 45 days after the yellow fever booster vaccination. The chain couples TRBV6-6 to TRBJ2-5; 14 positions match TRBD2. The CDR3 spells CASRGTSGGLQETQYF. As DNA, the CDR3 is TGTGCCAGCAGAGGGACTAGCGGGGGACTCCAAGAGACCCAGTACTTC.